Below are 2 T cell receptor beta chains sequenced from a single sample in a study of T cell responses to AZD1222 COVID-19 vaccine. Measured with immunoSEQ multiplex PCR; TCRdb has only the in-frame clones, and not every one. Here the sample spans hundreds of thousands of clones, about 94% being singletons. The source was peripheral blood, collected 28 days after the second AZD1222 dose. The receptors stem from an adult who received the AZD1222 COVID-19 vaccine.

This chain connects TRBV27 to TRBJ1-1; TRBD1 aligns across 8 bases. This CDR3 has 16 amino acids. Germline CDR1 MNHEY, CDR2 SMNVEV (reference sequence). Trimming at V came to 2 bases and at J to 5 bases, leaving 10 bases not matched to a gene. CDR3 amino acids: CASSLRQGAYGTEAFF. The CDR3, as DNA: TGTGCCAGCAGTTTAAGGCAGGGGGCCTATGGAACTGAAGCTTTCTTT.

The genes are TRBV27 and TRBJ1-1; the match to TRBD1 covers 8 bases. Germline CDR1 is MNHEY and CDR2 is SMNVEV (reference sequence). The junction had 3 bases not matched to a gene; V was cut back by 2 bases and J by 4 bases. The CDR3 consists of 14 residues. The DNA for the CDR3 is TGTGCCAGCAGTTTACTAACAGGGGGCACTGAAGCTTTCTTT. Its translation: CASSLLTGGTEAFF.